A single sample gave rise to the 8 T cell receptor beta chains below, sequenced in a study of response to subunit inactivated influenza vaccine. TCRdb processed the RT-PCR reads anew with MiXCR; each CDR3 protein has one entry. The sample has about 650,000 distinct CDR3 sequences; 13% to 15% are singletons. Here the sequenced sample was PBMCs from blood, taken around 15 days before vaccination. The receptors originated from a man aged 50 to 59 who received an inactivated influenza vaccine.

This clonotype was found a few times. V usage is TRBV5-1 and J usage is TRBJ2-3; no clear D gene. Trimming pared 4 bases from V and 0 bases from J, leaving 18 bases between. CDR3 length: 17 residues. Looked up from germline, CDR1 is SGHRS and CDR2 is YFSETQ. CDR3 nucleotide sequence: TGCGCCAGCAGCCTCGAAGCCGCCTCCGCTAGCACAGATACGCAGTATTTT. Its translation: CASSLEAASASTDTQYF.

CDR3 nucleotide sequence: TGTGCCAGCAGTTACCCAGGGAGGGACTACGAGCAGTACTTC. Its translation is CASSYPGRDYEQYF. The chain is built from TRBV6-5 and TRBJ2-7; TRBD2 agrees at 7 bases. V was pared by 2 bases and J by 3 bases, with 4 bases of the junction left unmatched. Germline V gives CDR1 MNHEY, CDR2 SVGAGI. CDR3 length equals 14 residues.

This clonotype was detected only a few times. V usage is TRBV6-2 or TRBV6-3 and J usage is TRBJ2-7; 10 bases match TRBD1. CDR1 and CDR2 (germline): MNHEY, SVGEGT. The CDR3 is 15 residues long. With 6 bases clipped from V and 0 bases from J, the junction kept 5 bases outside the gene matches. The CDR3 DNA sequence: TGTGCCAGCAGGGAGGACAGGGGGGGCTCCTACGAGCAGTACTTC. This translates into CASREDRGGSYEQYF.

This clonotype was detected many times. The DNA for the CDR3 is TGTGCCAGCTCACCACAGGGGACCTTCTCTGGAAACACCATATATTTT. This sequence encodes CASSPQGTFSGNTIYF. The chain links TRBV18 to TRBJ1-3; TRBD1 might be the D (5 bases). V was trimmed by 1 base and J by 0 bases, leaving 10 bases between them. The CDR3 extends over 16 amino acids. The germline CDR1 and CDR2 sequences are KGHSH and LQKENI.

A few counts support this clonotype. The genes are TRBV12-3 or TRBV12-4 and TRBJ2-3; maybe TRBD2 (6 bases). CDR3 size: 14 residues. The V end lost 6 bases, the J end lost 5 bases, and 15 bases lay between the germline ends. The CDR3 here is CASRWGVSQDTQYF. Here the CDR3 DNA reads TGTGCCAGCAGGTGGGGGGTCTCACAAGATACGCAGTATTTT.

This clonotype was seen at least ten times. The chain joins TRBV3-1 to TRBJ1-6; no definite D call. The CDR3 is made up of 15 amino acids. V was cut by 0 bases and J by 7 bases, with 10 bases left in between. Germline loops: CDR1 LGHDT, CDR2 YNNKEL (reference sequence). The CDR3 reads CASSQDGGVNSPLHF. CDR3 sequence (DNA): TGTGCCAGCAGCCAAGATGGCGGGGTAAATTCACCCCTCCACTTT.

The chain employs TRBV6-2 or TRBV6-3 and TRBJ2-6; possible D gene TRBD2, 5 bases. The CDR3 length is 16 residues. The ends were cut back, 6 bases at V and 0 bases at J, with 12 bases in the middle. CDR1 and CDR2 from the germline V gene are MNHEY and SVGEGT. CDR3 sequence: CASSRTQYSGANVLTF. The CDR3, as DNA: TGTGCCAGCAGCCGGACTCAATACTCTGGGGCCAACGTCCTGACTTTC.

This chain links TRBV2 with TRBJ2-7; TRBD2 matches at 7 bases. The J segment lost 6 bases and the V segment lost 6 bases, leaving 5 bases of the junction unmatched. The CDR3 totals 12 residues. Germline V lookup: CDR1 SNHLY, CDR2 FYNNEI. CDR3 DNA sequence: TGTGCCAGCAGCGGGGGGTCGAGCGAGCAGTACTTC. This encodes CASSGGSSEQYF.